The 20 T cell receptor beta chains in this list originate from one sample, sequenced in a study of blood T cells in healthy people across ages. For the second PCR, which ran for about 7 to 12 cycles, a sample-barcoded 5' primer and a J-beta primer mix were used. TCRdb reprocessed the 5' RACE reads with MiXCR, giving one entry per CDR3 protein. This table has about 640,000 distinct CDR3 sequences, approximately 59% appearing once. Sequencing was done on a sample of blood. The receptors come from a man aged 60 to 69 in good health.

This clonotype was seen only a few times. The chain joins TRBV6-2 or TRBV6-3 to TRBJ2-5; maybe TRBD2 (6 bases). Deletions cut 2 bases from V and 5 bases from J, with 18 bases between. The CDR3 is made up of 16 amino acids. Germline values: CDR1 MNHEY, CDR2 SVGEGT. DNA of the CDR3: TGTGCCAGCAGTTACGGGGGAGGCCAAACGGTGGAGACCCAGTACTTC. This sequence encodes CASSYGGGQTVETQYF.

This chain uses TRBV25-1 with TRBJ1-2; 7 nucleotides agree with TRBD1. The CDR3 spans 16 residues. The V gene's germline CDR1 is MGHDK and CDR2 SYGVNS. Unmatched junction bases numbered 14, after V lost 5 bases and J lost 5 bases. CDR3 sequence reads: CASSMPGTERGYGYTF. The CDR3 DNA reads TGTGCCAGCAGTATGCCCGGGACAGAAAGGGGGTATGGCTACACCTTC.

The chain combines TRBV12-3 or TRBV12-4 with TRBJ2-7; TRBD1 aligns across 8 bases. The CDR3 contains 15 residues. Losses at the gene ends were 5 bases for V and 5 bases for J; bases not matched to a gene: 11. The CDR3 DNA reads TGTGCCAGCAGTACACCGACAGGGGATTCCCACGAGCAGTACTTC. Encoded protein: CASSTPTGDSHEQYF.

This clonotype was detected a few times. The V gene is TRBV7-2, the J gene TRBJ1-2, with 9 bases matching TRBD1. Losses at the gene ends were 3 bases for V and 6 bases for J; bases not matched to a gene: 2. This CDR3 is built from 13 residues. Per germline, CDR1 SGHTA and CDR2 FQGNSA. CDR3 DNA: TGTGCCAGCAGCTTTCGACAGGGGGATGGCTACACCTTC. It is translated as CASSFRQGDGYTF.

J is TRBJ1-4 and V is TRBV5-1, with 8 bases aligning to TRBD1. The V gene end was trimmed by 3 bases and the J gene end by 4 bases; junction bases not matched to a gene: 5. In germline, CDR1 is SGHRS, CDR2 YFSETQ. The CDR3 is made up of 15 amino acids. CDR3: CASSWGQANNEKLFF. CDR3 nucleotide sequence: TGCGCCAGCAGCTGGGGACAGGCGAATAATGAAAAACTGTTTTTT. The full variable domain, in which reference TRBV5-1 and TRBJ1-4 provide the parts outside the CDR3, is KAGVTQTPRYLIKTRGQQVTLSCSPISGHRSVSWYQQTPGQGLQFLFEYFSETQRNKGNFPGRFSGRQFSNSRSEMNVSTLELGDSALYLCASSWGQANNEKLFFGSGTQLSVL.

The chain combines TRBV6-5 with TRBJ1-4; D remains ambiguous. The ends were cut back, 2 bases at V and 7 bases at J, with 14 bases in the middle. This CDR3 region has 15 residues. The germline CDR1 and CDR2 sequences are MNHEY and SVGAGI. The CDR3 coding sequence is TGTGCCAGCAGTTACCACGGCAGAACGGGTGAAAAACTGTTTTTT. Encoded protein: CASSYHGRTGEKLFF.

The rearrangement joins TRBV15 to TRBJ2-5, with 8 bases identical to TRBD2. Unmatched junction bases numbered 5, after V lost 5 bases and J lost 0 bases. The germline gives CDR1 LNHNV, CDR2 YYDKDF (reference sequence). CDR3 size: 15 residues. CDR3 DNA sequence: TGTGCCACCAGCTCTAGCGGGTGGTACCAAGAGACCCAGTACTTC. As protein: CATSSSGWYQETQYF.

The chain couples TRBV20-1 to TRBJ1-4; TRBD1 is a possible D gene (5 bases). Germline CDR1 and CDR2: DFQATT and SNEGSKA (reference sequence). V lost 6 bases and J lost 4, with 12 bases in between. The CDR3 loop spans 13 amino acids. CDR3 bases: TGCAGTGCACCTGACAGCGGTAATGAAAAACTGTTTTTT. Protein sequence: CSAPDSGNEKLFF.

To note about this clonotype: Sequence at one end of the junction differs from germline and may be a read error. The V call is TRBV6-5, the J call TRBJ2-6, with TRBD2 identical over 8 bases. The V gene's germline CDR1 is MNHEY and CDR2 SVGAGI. The CDR3 covers 18 residues. CDR3 in DNA: TGTGCCAGTAGTTACTCCGGGGGGGACATCTCTGGGGCCAACGTCCTGACTTTC. Protein: CASSYSGGDISGANVLTF.

The chain joins TRBV7-8 to TRBJ2-1; D is ambiguous. This CDR3 spans 15 amino acids. V lost 5 bases and J 3 bases, leaving 14 bases between the germline ends. CDR1 and CDR2 (germline): SGHVS, FQNEAQ. CDR3 DNA sequence: TGTGCCAGCAGCCTCCAAGCGCCGGGCTACAATGAGCAGTTCTTC. This codes for CASSLQAPGYNEQFF.

This clonotype was detected ten times or more. The chain joins TRBV18 to TRBJ1-2; tentatively, D is TRBD1 (6 bases). Trimming removed 3 bases from V and 8 bases from J, with 16 bases in between. The CDR3 runs 14 residues. Germline assignment: CDR1 KGHSH and CDR2 LQKENI. CDR3 region: CASSPRQDLGGYTF. For the CDR3, the DNA is TGTGCCAGCTCACCTCGACAGGACCTAGGAGGCTACACCTTC.

CDR3 sequence reads: CASSQWGIYEQYF. For the CDR3, the DNA is TGTGCCAGCAGTCAATGGGGGATATACGAGCAGTACTTC. The chain recombines TRBV12-3 or TRBV12-4 with TRBJ2-7; either TRBD1 or TRBD2 may fit D (5 bases each). The V gene lost 5 bases and the J gene lost 4 bases, with 12 bases spanning the gap. The CDR3 is made up of 13 amino acids.

This clonotype was counted between two and nine times. The J gene is TRBJ2-1, the V gene TRBV4-2, with a possible D match to TRBD1 (6 bases). From germline, CDR1 is LGHNA and CDR2 YNFKEQ. This CDR3 has 15 residues. Trimming stripped 2 bases from V and 7 bases from J, with 15 bases between. CDR3 DNA: TGTGCCAGCAGCCAATTTTCAGGGGTGAGGAATGAGCAGTTCTTC. Its translation is CASSQFSGVRNEQFF.

This clonotype was found many times. The CDR3 sequence: CASSPPSSYEQYF. Here the CDR3 DNA reads TGTGCCAGCAGCCCCCCGAGCTCCTACGAGCAGTACTTC. The rearrangement joins TRBV18 to TRBJ2-7; no reliable D call. The CDR3 length is 13 residues. Between the trimmed V and J ends, which lost 8 bases and 0 bases, there was a span of 11 bases. Germline V gives CDR1 KGHSH, CDR2 LQKENI.

This clonotype was recorded once. The chain carries TRBV20-1 and TRBJ2-5; TRBD2 matches at 10 bases. The J segment lost 3 bases and the V segment lost 6 bases, leaving 4 bases of the junction unmatched. Looked up from germline, CDR1 is DFQATT and CDR2 is SNEGSKA (reference sequence). The CDR3 is made up of 13 amino acids. The CDR3 coding sequence is TGCAGTGCCCCAGCGGGGGGGAAAGAGACCCAGTACTTC. Protein: CSAPAGGKETQYF.

This chain uses TRBV4-2 with TRBJ2-5, with TRBD2 identical over 9 bases. The germline CDR1 and CDR2 sequences are LGHNA and YNFKEQ. This CDR3 has 17 amino acids. The V segment lost 0 bases and the J segment 1 base; nucleotides outside the gene matches: 6. This chain's CDR3 is CASSQDTSGGFQETQYF. The CDR3 bases are TGTGCCAGCAGCCAAGATACCAGCGGGGGGTTCCAAGAGACCCAGTACTTC.

The chain has TRBV27 and TRBJ1-1; tentative D call: TRBD1 (6 bases). The CDR3 has 15 residues. The ends were cut back, 5 bases at V and 4 bases at J, with 17 bases in the middle. Germline CDR1 reads MNHEY; CDR2 reads SMNVEV (reference sequence). The CDR3 DNA sequence: TGTGCCAGCAGTCCAACCAGGGGAGTAGGCACTGAAGCTTTCTTT. Translated, it gives CASSPTRGVGTEAFF.

This clonotype was observed a few times. This chain links TRBV7-9 with TRBJ2-4, with TRBD1 matching 8 bases. The CDR3 totals 18 residues. The germline gives CDR1 SEHNR, CDR2 FQNEAQ (reference sequence). J was trimmed by 1 base and V by 1 base; bases with no gene match: 9. CDR3 sequence reads: CASSLVLQGARAKNIQYF. The CDR3 nucleotides are TGTGCCAGCAGCTTAGTGCTTCAGGGGGCGCGGGCCAAAAACATTCAGTACTTC.

This clonotype appeared a single time. The chain carries TRBV4-2 and TRBJ2-3; D may be TRBD2 (7 bases). Germline V gene lookup returns CDR1 LGHNA and CDR2 YNFKEQ. The CDR3 consists of 16 residues. V lost 4 bases and J 5 bases, leaving 19 bases between the germline ends. CDR3 protein: CASSPRGGGEEDTQYF. The CDR3 DNA reads TGTGCCAGCAGCCCAAGGGGGGGGGGCGAGGAAGATACGCAGTATTTT.

In its sample, this clonotype was seen a few times. The chain is built from TRBV2 and TRBJ1-2; D possibly corresponds to TRBD1 (6 bases). The germline V and J ends were trimmed by 6 bases and 8 bases, with 13 bases remaining between them. This CDR3 is 12 amino acids long. Germline CDR1 and CDR2: SNHLY and FYNNEI. DNA for the CDR3: TGTGCCAGCAGGGCCCGGACAGACGGCTACACCTTC. It codes for CASRARTDGYTF.